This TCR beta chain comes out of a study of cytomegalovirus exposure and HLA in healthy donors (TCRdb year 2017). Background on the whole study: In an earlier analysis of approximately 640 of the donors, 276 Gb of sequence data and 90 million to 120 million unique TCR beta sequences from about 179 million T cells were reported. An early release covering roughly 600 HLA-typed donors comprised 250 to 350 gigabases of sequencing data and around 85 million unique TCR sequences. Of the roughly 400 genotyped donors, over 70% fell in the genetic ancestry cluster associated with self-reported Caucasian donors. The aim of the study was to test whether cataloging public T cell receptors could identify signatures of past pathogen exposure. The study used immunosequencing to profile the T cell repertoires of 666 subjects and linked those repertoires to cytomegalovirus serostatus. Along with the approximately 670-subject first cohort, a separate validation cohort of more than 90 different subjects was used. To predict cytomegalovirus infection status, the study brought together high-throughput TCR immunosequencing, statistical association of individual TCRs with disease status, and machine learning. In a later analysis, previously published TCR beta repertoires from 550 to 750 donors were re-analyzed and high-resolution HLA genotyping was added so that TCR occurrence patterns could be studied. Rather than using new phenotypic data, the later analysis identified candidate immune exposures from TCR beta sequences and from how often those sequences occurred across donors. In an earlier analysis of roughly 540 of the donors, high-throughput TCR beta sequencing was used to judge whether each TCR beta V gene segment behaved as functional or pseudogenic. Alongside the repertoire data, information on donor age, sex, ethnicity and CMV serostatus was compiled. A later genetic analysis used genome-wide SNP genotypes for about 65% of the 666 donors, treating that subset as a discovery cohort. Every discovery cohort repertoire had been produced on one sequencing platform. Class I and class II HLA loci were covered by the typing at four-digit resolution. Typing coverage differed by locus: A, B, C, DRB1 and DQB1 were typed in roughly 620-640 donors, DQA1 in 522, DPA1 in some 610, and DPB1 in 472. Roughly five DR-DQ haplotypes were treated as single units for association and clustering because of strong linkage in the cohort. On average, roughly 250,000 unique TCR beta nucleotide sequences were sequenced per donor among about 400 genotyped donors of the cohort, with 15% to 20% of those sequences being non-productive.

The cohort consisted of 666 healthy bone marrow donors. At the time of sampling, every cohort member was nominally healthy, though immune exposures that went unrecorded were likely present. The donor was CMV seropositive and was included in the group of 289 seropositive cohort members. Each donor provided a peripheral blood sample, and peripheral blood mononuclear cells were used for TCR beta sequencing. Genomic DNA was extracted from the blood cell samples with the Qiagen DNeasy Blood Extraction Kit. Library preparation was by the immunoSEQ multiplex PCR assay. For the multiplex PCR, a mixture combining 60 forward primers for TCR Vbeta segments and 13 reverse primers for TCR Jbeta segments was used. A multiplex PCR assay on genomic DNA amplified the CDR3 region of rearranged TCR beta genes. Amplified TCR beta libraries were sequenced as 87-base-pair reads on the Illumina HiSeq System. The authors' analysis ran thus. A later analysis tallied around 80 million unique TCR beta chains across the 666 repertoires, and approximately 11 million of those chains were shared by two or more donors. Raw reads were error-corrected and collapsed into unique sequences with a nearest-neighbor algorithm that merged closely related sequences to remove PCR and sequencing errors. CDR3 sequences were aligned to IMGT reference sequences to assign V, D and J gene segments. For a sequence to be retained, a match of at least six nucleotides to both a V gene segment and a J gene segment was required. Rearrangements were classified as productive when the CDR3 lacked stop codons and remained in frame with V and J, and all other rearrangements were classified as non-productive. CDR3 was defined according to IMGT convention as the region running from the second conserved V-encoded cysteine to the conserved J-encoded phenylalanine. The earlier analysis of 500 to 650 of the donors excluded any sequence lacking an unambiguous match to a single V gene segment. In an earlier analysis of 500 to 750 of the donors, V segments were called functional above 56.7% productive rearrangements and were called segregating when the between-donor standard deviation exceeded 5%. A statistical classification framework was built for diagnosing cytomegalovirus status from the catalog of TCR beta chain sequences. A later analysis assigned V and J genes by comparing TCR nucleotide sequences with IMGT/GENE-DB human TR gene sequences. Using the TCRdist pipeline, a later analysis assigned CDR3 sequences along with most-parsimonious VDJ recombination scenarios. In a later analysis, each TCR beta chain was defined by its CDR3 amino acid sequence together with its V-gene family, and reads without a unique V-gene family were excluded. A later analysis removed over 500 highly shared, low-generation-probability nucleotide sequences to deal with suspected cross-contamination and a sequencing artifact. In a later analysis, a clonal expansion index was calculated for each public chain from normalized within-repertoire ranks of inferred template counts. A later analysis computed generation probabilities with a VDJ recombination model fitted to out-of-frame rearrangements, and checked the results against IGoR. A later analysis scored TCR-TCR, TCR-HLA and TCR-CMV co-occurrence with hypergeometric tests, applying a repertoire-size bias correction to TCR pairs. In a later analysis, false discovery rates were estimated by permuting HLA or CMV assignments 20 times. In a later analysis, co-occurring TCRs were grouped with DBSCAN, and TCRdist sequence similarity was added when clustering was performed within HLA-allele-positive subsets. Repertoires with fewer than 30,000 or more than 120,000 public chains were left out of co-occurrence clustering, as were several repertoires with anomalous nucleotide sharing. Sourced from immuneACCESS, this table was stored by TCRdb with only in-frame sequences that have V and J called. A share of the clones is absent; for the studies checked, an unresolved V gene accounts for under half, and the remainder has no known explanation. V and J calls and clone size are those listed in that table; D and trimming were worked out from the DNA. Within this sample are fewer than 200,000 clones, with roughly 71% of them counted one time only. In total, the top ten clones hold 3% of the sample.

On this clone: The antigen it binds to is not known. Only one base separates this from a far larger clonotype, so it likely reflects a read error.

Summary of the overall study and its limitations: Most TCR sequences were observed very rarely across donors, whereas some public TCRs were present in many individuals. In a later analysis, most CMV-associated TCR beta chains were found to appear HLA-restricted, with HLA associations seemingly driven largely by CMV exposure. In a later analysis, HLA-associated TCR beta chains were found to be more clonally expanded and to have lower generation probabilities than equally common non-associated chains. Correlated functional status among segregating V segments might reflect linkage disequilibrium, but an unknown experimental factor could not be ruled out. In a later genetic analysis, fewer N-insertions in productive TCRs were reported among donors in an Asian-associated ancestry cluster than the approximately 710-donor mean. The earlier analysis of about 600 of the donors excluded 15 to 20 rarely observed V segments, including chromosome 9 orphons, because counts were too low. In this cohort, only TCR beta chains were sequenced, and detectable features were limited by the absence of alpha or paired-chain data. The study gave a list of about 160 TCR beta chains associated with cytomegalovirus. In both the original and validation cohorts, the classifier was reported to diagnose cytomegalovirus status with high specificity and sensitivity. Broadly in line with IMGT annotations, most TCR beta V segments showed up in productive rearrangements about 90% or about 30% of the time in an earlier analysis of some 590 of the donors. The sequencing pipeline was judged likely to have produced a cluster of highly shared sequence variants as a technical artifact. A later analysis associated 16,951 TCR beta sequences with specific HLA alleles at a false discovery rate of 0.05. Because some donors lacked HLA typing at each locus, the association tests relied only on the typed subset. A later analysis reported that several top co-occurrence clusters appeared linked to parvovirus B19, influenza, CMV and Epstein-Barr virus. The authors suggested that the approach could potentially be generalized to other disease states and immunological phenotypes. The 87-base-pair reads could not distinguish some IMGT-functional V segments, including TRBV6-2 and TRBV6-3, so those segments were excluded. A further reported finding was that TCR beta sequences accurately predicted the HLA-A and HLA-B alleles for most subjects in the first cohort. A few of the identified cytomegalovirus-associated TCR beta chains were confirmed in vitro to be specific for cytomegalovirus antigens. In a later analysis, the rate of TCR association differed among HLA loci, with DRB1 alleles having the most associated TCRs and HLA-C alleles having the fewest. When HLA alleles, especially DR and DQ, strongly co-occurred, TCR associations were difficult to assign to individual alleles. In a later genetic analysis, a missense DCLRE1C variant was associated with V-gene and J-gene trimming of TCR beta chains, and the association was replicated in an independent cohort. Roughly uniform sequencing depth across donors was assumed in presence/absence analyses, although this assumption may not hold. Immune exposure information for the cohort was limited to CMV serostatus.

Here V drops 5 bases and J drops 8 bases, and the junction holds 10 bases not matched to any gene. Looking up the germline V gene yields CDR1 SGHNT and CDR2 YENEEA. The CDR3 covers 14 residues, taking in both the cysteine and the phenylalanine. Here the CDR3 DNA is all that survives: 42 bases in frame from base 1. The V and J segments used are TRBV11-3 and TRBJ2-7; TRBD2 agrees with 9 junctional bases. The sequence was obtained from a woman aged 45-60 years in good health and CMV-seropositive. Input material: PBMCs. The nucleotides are TGTGCCAGCAGCCCGACTAGCGGTTTAGTTCAGCAGTACTTC. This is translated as CASSPTSGLVQQYF. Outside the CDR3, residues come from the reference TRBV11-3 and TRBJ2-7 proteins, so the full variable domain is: EAGVVQSPRYKIIEKKQPVAFWCNPISGHNTLYWYLQNLGQGPELLIRYENEEAVDDSQLPKDRFSAERLKGVDSTLKIQPAELGDSAVYLCASSPTSGLVQQYFGPGTRLTVT.